The 11 T cell receptor beta chains in this list originate from one sample, sequenced in a study of control samples from healthy donors and cancer patients. Sequenced by immunoSEQ multiplex PCR; TCRdb stores in-frame clones only, minus some. The sample yields 120,000 or so clones, around 92% seen once. Sequencing was carried out using PBMCs. The origin of the receptors is an older man with head and neck cancer.

The rearrangement uses TRBV5-1 and TRBJ2-5; tentatively, D is TRBD1 (5 bases). V was trimmed by 4 bases and J by 1 base, leaving 8 bases between them. CDR3 size: 13 residues. Germline values: CDR1 SGHRS, CDR2 YFSETQ. The DNA for the CDR3 is TGCGCCAGCAGCCCAGGGCCCCAAGAGACCCAGTACTTC. This codes for CASSPGPQETQYF.

The chain couples TRBV15 to TRBJ1-3; D is unclear. The V gene's germline CDR1 is LNHNV and CDR2 YYDKDF (reference sequence). V lost 6 bases to trimming and J lost 0 bases, with 6 bases between them. The CDR3 is 13 amino acids. As DNA, the CDR3 is TGTGCCACCAGGCTGTACTCTGGAAACACCATATATTTT. This encodes CATRLYSGNTIYF.

The chain links TRBV6-1 to TRBJ2-2; D unclear. CDR3 length equals 16 residues. V was shortened by 3 bases and J by 8 bases, with 19 bases between the two germline ends. The germline CDR1 and CDR2 sequences are MNHNS and SASEGT. For the CDR3, the DNA is TGTGCCAGCAGTGAGAGGAGACTCCCGACCAGGGGGGAGCTGTTTTTT. This encodes CASSERRLPTRGELFF.

J is TRBJ1-4 and V is TRBV2, with D hard to call. Germline CDR1 is SNHLY and CDR2 is FYNNEI. The CDR3 is 14 amino acids. The V gene lost 3 bases and the J gene lost 3 bases, with 8 bases spanning the gap. CDR3: CASSDAVSNEKLFF. CDR3 sequence (DNA): TGTGCCAGCAGTGATGCGGTGTCTAATGAAAAACTGTTTTTT.

The genes are TRBV18 and TRBJ2-3, with TRBD2 matching over 13 bases. The trim removed 4 bases at V and 1 base at J, leaving 2 bases unmatched. The CDR3 has 16 amino acids. Germline lookup yields CDR1 KGHSH and CDR2 LQKENI. DNA of the CDR3: TGTGCCAGCTCACATACTAGCGGGAGGGGCACAGATACGCAGTATTTT. It is translated as CASSHTSGRGTDTQYF.

This clone came up once. The V gene is TRBV6-1, the J gene TRBJ2-7; possibly TRBD2 for D (5 bases). The CDR3 covers 15 residues. CDR1 and CDR2 from the germline V gene are MNHNS and SASEGT. Trimming cost V 3 bases and J 0 bases, with 12 bases left between them. In DNA form, the CDR3 reads TGTGCCAGCAGTGAGGTCGGGAAGAGCTCCTACGAGCAGTACTTC. Translation: CASSEVGKSSYEQYF.

The chain couples TRBV27 to TRBJ2-7; TRBD1 aligns across 8 bases. Trimming at V came to 5 bases and at J to 5 bases, leaving 5 bases not matched to a gene. The CDR3 has 13 residues. Germline V CDR1 and CDR2: MNHEY, SMNVEV (reference sequence). CDR3 loop: CASSTWTGNEQYF. The CDR3 DNA is TGTGCCAGCAGTACTTGGACAGGGAACGAGCAGTACTTC.

The chain combines TRBV19 with TRBJ1-5, with TRBD1 as a possible D gene (5 bases). With 7 bases removed from V and 4 bases from J, the gap between germline ends came to 17 bases. CDR1 and CDR2 from the germline V gene are LNHDA and SQIVND (reference sequence). This CDR3 is built from 15 residues. CDR3 protein: CASTRSGTRNQPQHF. Here the CDR3 DNA reads TGTGCCAGTACCAGATCCGGGACGCGAAATCAGCCCCAGCATTTT.

The chain couples TRBV11-3 to TRBJ2-1, with D perhaps matching TRBD1 (5 bases). Germline CDR1 reads SGHNT; CDR2 reads YENEEA. This CDR3 region has 14 residues. The V and J ends lost 1 base and 6 bases respectively, with 10 bases between them. CDR3 sequence reads: CASSLGGRGNEQFF. The CDR3, as DNA: TGTGCCAGCAGCTTAGGGGGAAGGGGCAATGAGCAGTTCTTC.

This chain connects TRBV4-2 to TRBJ1-1, with D unresolved. The CDR3 has 16 amino acids. CDR1 is LGHNA, CDR2 YNFKEQ, per germline. V lost 4 bases and J lost 4, with 19 bases in between. CDR3 coding DNA: TGTGCCAGCAGCCTTGGTTACCCGGGAGGAGTCACTGAAGCTTTCTTT. This translates into CASSLGYPGGVTEAFF.

The chain combines TRBV30 with TRBJ2-5; D gene uncertain. This CDR3 has 13 residues. CDR1 GTSNPN and CDR2 SVGIG come from the germline V gene (reference sequence). V shed 2 bases and J shed 0 bases, with 7 bases lying between them. For the CDR3, the DNA is TGTGCCTGGAGTATGGAGTACCAAGAGACCCAGTACTTC. The encoded protein is CAWSMEYQETQYF.